The 31 T cell receptor beta chains presented below share a single source sample, sequenced in a study of regulatory T cells in long-lasting Graves disease. CDR3-region Arm-PCR and iRepertoire HTBI primers produced the TCR beta libraries. TCRdb called the multiplex PCR reads again in MiXCR, with one record for every CDR3 protein. The sample carries roughly 500,000 distinct CDR3 sequences, less than 15% recorded once. Time point defined: newly diagnosed GD, antithyroid drugs for less than 3 months. Extracted PBMC RNA gave rise to the TCR library. The same sample was also studied in work on T cells in Graves' hyperthyroidism and ophthalmopathy.

The specimen comprised peripheral blood mononuclear cells (PBMCs), sampled at new diagnosis, from a patient treated with antithyroid drugs. These receptors were obtained from a man aged 30-40 years with Graves disease.

This clonotype was seen ten or more times. The V gene is TRBV24-1, the J gene TRBJ2-3; D unclear. CDR3 length: 16 residues. V lost 1 base to trimming and J lost 2 bases, with 12 bases between them. Germline V gene data show CDR1 as KGHDR and CDR2 as SFDVKD. The CDR3 region has the DNA TGTGCCACCAGTGATTTTCGTGCAGGACCCACAGATACGCAGTATTTT. Translating it yields CATSDFRAGPTDTQYF.

CDR3 sequence: CSVGRETQYF. The CDR3 DNA sequence: TGCAGCGTTGGGAGGGAGACCCAGTACTTC. The rearrangement uses TRBV20-1 and TRBJ2-5, with D tentatively TRBD2 (6 bases). Germline V gene lookup returns CDR1 DFQATT and CDR2 SNEGSKA (reference sequence). The CDR3 runs to 10 residues.

This clonotype has ten or more counts. This chain joins TRBV2 and TRBJ2-3; maybe TRBD1 (5 bases). The CDR3 length is 13 residues. Germline CDR1 is SNHLY and CDR2 is FYNNEI. V shed 2 bases and J shed 5 bases, with 8 bases lying between them. The CDR3 nucleotides are TGTGCCAGCAGTGAACAGGGTGGAGATACGCAGTATTTT. Translating it yields CASSEQGGDTQYF. The complete variable domain, with remaining parts taken from reference TRBV2 and TRBJ2-3, reads EPEVTQTPSHQVTQMGQEVILRCVPISNHLYFYWYRQILGQKVEFLVSFYNNEISEKSEIFDDQFSVERPDGSNFTLKIRSTKLEDSAMYFCASSEQGGDTQYFGPGTRLTVL.

The CDR3 protein is CSATTGGSLPEQFF. In nucleotides, the CDR3 is TGCAGTGCTACCACTGGCGGGAGCCTACCTGAGCAGTTCTTC. The chain is built from TRBV20-1 and TRBJ2-1; 7 nucleotides agree with TRBD2. V lost 4 bases and J lost 9; bases outside the gene matches: 12. The CDR3 spans 14 residues. Germline CDR1 and CDR2: DFQATT and SNEGSKA (reference sequence).

The chain uses TRBV30 and TRBJ2-4; D is perhaps TRBD1 (5 bases). With 5 bases removed from V and 7 bases from J, the gap between germline ends came to 21 bases. The CDR3 contains 15 residues. The germline CDR1 and CDR2 sequences are GTSNPN and SVGIG (reference sequence). Written as DNA, the CDR3 is TGTGCCTGGTCTGGGGATAGGGGAATAGGGAACATTCAGTACTTC. This encodes CAWSGDRGIGNIQYF.

This clonotype was observed many times. This chain joins TRBV18 and TRBJ1-2; D is possibly TRBD1 (6 bases). Per the germline V gene, CDR1 is KGHSH and CDR2 is LQKENI. Trimming took off 3 bases at V and 4 bases at J, with 12 bases between the two ends. The CDR3 sequence is 14 residues long. This chain's CDR3 is CASSPDRRPYGYTF. DNA for the CDR3: TGTGCCAGCTCACCGGACAGACGCCCCTATGGCTACACCTTC.

This clonotype was observed at least ten times. The CDR3 DNA reads TGCAGCGTTGTTAATAACTACGAGCAGTACTTC. Translating it yields CSVVNNYEQYF. The rearrangement joins TRBV29-1 to TRBJ2-7; D gene ambiguous. V was shortened by 4 bases and J by 3 bases, with 7 bases between the two germline ends. Germline V CDR1 and CDR2: SQVTM, ANQGSEA. CDR3 length: 11 amino acids.

This clonotype was recorded at least ten times. The chain carries TRBV12-3 or TRBV12-4 and TRBJ2-7; 14 nucleotides line up with TRBD2. V lost 6 bases to trimming and J lost 4 bases; unmatched junction nucleotides: 5. The CDR3 has 15 amino acids. CDR3: CASSPGLAGAYEQYF. Written as DNA, the CDR3 is TGTGCCAGCAGCCCGGGACTAGCGGGAGCTTACGAGCAGTACTTC.

This clonotype occurred many times. J is TRBJ2-3 and V is TRBV5-1; the D is unclear. The CDR3 is 18 residues long. Germline V gene lookup returns CDR1 SGHRS and CDR2 YFSETQ. V was trimmed by 2 bases and J by 6 bases, leaving 25 bases between them. The CDR3 loop reads CASSLRRGSSTSEDTQYF. The CDR3 DNA reads TGCGCCAGCAGCTTAAGAAGAGGCAGCTCAACCAGCGAGGATACGCAGTATTTT.

This clonotype appeared many times. The chain combines TRBV10-3 with TRBJ1-6, with 7 bases matching TRBD1. There are 14 residues in the CDR3. Trimming took 4 bases from V and 6 from J; bases not matched to a gene: 3. Per the germline V gene, CDR1 is ENHRY and CDR2 is SYGVKD. CDR3: CAISGGQANSPLHF. CDR3 bases: TGTGCCATCAGTGGTGGACAGGCTAATTCACCCCTCCACTTT.

There are a few counts of this clonotype. CDR3 in DNA: TGCGCCAGCAGCCAAGTCCGATGGAGGGGGAACACTGAAGCTTTCTTT. Translated: CASSQVRWRGNTEAFF. The chain recombines TRBV4-1 with TRBJ1-1; a possible D gene is TRBD1 (5 bases). Germline V gene sequence: CDR1 MGHRA, CDR2 YSYEKL. This CDR3 contains 16 residues. V shed 1 base and J shed 1 base, with 13 bases lying between them.

In regard to this clonotype: At one boundary the junction diverges from the germline segment, which might be a read error. The chain uses TRBV12-3 or TRBV12-4 and TRBJ2-7; D gene uncertain. This CDR3 region has 13 residues. The CDR3 DNA follows: TGTGCCAGCAGTCCGGGTCTCGGCTACGAGCAGAACTTC. It yields the protein CASSPGLGYEQNF.

This clonotype was counted a few times. The chain couples TRBV29-1 to TRBJ2-7; D is ambiguous. Germline V gene data show CDR1 as SQVTM and CDR2 as ANQGSEA. V lost 0 bases and J lost 1, with 16 bases in between. The CDR3 is 16 amino acids. The CDR3 DNA follows: TGCAGCGTTGAAGAATGGGGAAGAGGTAATTCCTACGAGCAGTACTTC. Translating gives CSVEEWGRGNSYEQYF.

This clonotype was seen repeatedly, ten times or more. CDR3 nucleotides: TGTGCCAGCAGTCTCAGCGGGAGTGGTACGCAGTATTTT. Its translation is CASSLSGSGTQYF. The chain links TRBV12-3 or TRBV12-4 to TRBJ2-3; 8 nucleotides match TRBD2. With V trimmed by 5 bases and J by 8 bases, 6 bases remained unmatched. The CDR3 is 13 residues long.

The V and J genes are TRBV5-5 and TRBJ2-2; D is tentatively TRBD1 or TRBD2 (5 bases each). From germline, CDR1 is SGHKS and CDR2 YYEKEE (reference sequence). Trimming removed 3 bases from V and 5 bases from J, with 20 bases in between. The CDR3 is 17 residues long. CDR3 sequence (DNA): TGTGCCAGCAGCTCGCACACCGGGACGCCACGGACCGGGGAGCTGTTTTTT. Translated, it gives CASSSHTGTPRTGELFF.

The rearrangement joins TRBV9 to TRBJ2-3; D gene ambiguous. Germline CDR1 SGDLS, CDR2 YYNGEE. V was trimmed by 0 bases and J by 8 bases, leaving 7 bases between them. The CDR3 is made up of 12 amino acids. The CDR3 DNA reads as TGTGCCAGCAGCGTAGAACTCGGTACGCAGTATTTT. It translates to CASSVELGTQYF.

The table lists this clonotype with many counts. The V and J genes are TRBV7-3 and TRBJ2-3, with D maybe TRBD1 (5 bases). The germline gives CDR1 SGHTA, CDR2 FQGTGA. V lost 4 bases and J lost 1, with 6 bases in between. This CDR3 has 13 amino acids. The DNA of the CDR3 is TGTGCCAGCAGCTGGGGCGGCACAGATACGCAGTATTTT. Translation gives CASSWGGTDTQYF.

This clonotype was counted many times. J is TRBJ2-5 and V is TRBV27; the match to TRBD2 covers 7 bases. J was trimmed by 5 bases and V by 3 bases; bases with no gene match: 9. The CDR3 covers 15 residues. CDR1 and CDR2 (germline): MNHEY, SMNVEV (reference sequence). The chain's CDR3 is CASSFFGGEGETQYF. CDR3 nucleotide sequence: TGTGCCAGCAGTTTTTTTGGAGGGGAGGGGGAGACCCAGTACTTC.

This clonotype appeared a few times. The V gene is TRBV3-1, the J gene TRBJ2-3; perhaps TRBD2 as D (5 bases). The V gene's germline CDR1 is LGHDT and CDR2 YNNKEL (reference sequence). The CDR3 is 13 amino acids. V lost 3 bases to trimming and J lost 6 bases, with 10 bases between them. CDR3 coding DNA: TGTGCCAGCAGCCATCGTGGGGAGGATACGCAGTATTTT. This codes for CASSHRGEDTQYF.

This clonotype was counted ten times or more. CDR3 amino acids: CASTPDRAGADTQYF. CDR3 nucleotides: TGTGCCAGCACGCCGGACAGGGCGGGGGCCGATACGCAGTATTTT. J is TRBJ2-3 and V is TRBV2, with a tentative D call TRBD1 (8 bases). Germline V gene lookup returns CDR1 SNHLY and CDR2 FYNNEI. Trimming left V 7 bases short and J 6 bases short, with 20 bases between. The CDR3 is 15 residues long.

Turning to this clonotype: This may arise from a read error, as a much more abundant clone is one base away. V gene TRBV18 combines with J gene TRBJ2-3; tentatively, D is TRBD2 (5 bases). The CDR3 contains 14 residues. V gave up 7 bases and J gave up 3 bases, with 14 bases separating them. In germline, CDR1 is KGHSH, CDR2 LQKENI. The CDR3 region is CASYGRGLTDTQYF. In DNA form, the CDR3 reads TGTGCCAGCTATGGGAGAGGGCTGACAGATACGCAGTATTTT.

This clonotype was observed at least ten times. J is TRBJ2-7 and V is TRBV20-1; 7 bases map to TRBD2. The trim removed 3 bases at V and 3 bases at J, leaving 11 bases unmatched. CDR3 length: 15 residues. The V gene's germline CDR1 is DFQATT and CDR2 SNEGSKA (reference sequence). CDR3 amino acids: CSARPGRGTNYEQYF. In nucleotides, the CDR3 is TGCAGTGCTAGGCCAGGGCGAGGGACTAACTACGAGCAGTACTTC.

With respect to this clonotype: A much larger clone differs by one base, so this may be a read error. The chain has TRBV20-1 and TRBJ2-1, with TRBD1 matching 9 bases. This CDR3 region has 16 residues. Germline V gene lookup returns CDR1 DFQATT and CDR2 SNEGSKA (reference sequence). CDR3 nucleotides: TGCAGTGCTCACTCTACCAACAGGGGGCGCGCCAATGAGCAGCTCTTC. Encoded protein: CSAHSTNRGRANEQLF.

This clonotype has ten or more counts. V usage is TRBV27 and J usage is TRBJ1-4; 11 bases map to TRBD1. The trim removed 5 bases at V and 7 bases at J, leaving 18 bases unmatched. The CDR3 spans 19 residues. Germline V CDR1 and CDR2: MNHEY, SMNVEV (reference sequence). CDR3 nucleotides: TGTGCCAGCAGTCTCCTACGATCGGGGACAGGGGGGTTGGGTGAAAAACTGTTTTTT. It translates to CASSLLRSGTGGLGEKLFF.

This clonotype was detected ten times or more. This sequence joins TRBV7-6 and TRBJ2-3; no reliable D call. CDR3 length: 12 amino acids. The V gene's germline CDR1 is SGHVS and CDR2 FNYEAQ. V shed 4 bases and J shed 8 bases, with 10 bases lying between them. The CDR3, as DNA: TGTGCCAGCAGCTCCTCTTCTTCTACGCAGTATTTT. As protein: CASSSSSSTQYF.

The chain links TRBV6-2 or TRBV6-3 to TRBJ1-1; a possible D gene is TRBD1 (5 bases). The ends were cut back, 5 bases at V and 5 bases at J, with 9 bases in the middle. Germline V lookup: CDR1 MNHEY, CDR2 SVGEGT. The CDR3 spans 12 residues. The CDR3 region is CASSAGMTEAFF. In DNA form, the CDR3 reads TGTGCCAGCAGTGCAGGGATGACTGAAGCTTTCTTT.

V gene TRBV20-1 combines with J gene TRBJ2-3; a possible D gene is TRBD1 (5 bases). Trimming removed 0 bases at V and 2 bases at J, with 12 bases between. The CDR3 extends over 15 amino acids. Germline V lookup: CDR1 DFQATT, CDR2 SNEGSKA (reference sequence). The CDR3 DNA reads TGCAGTGCTAGAGACCAGGGAATGTTCACAGATACGCAGTATTTT. Translated: CSARDQGMFTDTQYF.

In this sample, this clonotype turned up many times. As DNA, the CDR3 is TGTGCCAGCCTCCCCAGCGGGAGTACTAACGATGAGCAGTTCTTC. It yields the protein CASLPSGSTNDEQFF. The genes are TRBV2 and TRBJ2-1; 8 bases agree with TRBD2. Trimming removed 8 bases from V and 8 bases from J; junction bases left unmatched: 14. The CDR3 covers 15 residues. CDR1 and CDR2 (germline): SNHLY, FYNNEI.

In this sample, this clonotype turned up a few times. This chain links TRBV5-6 with TRBJ2-7; 9 nucleotides match TRBD2. The CDR3 is made up of 16 amino acids. The germline V gene has CDR1 SGHDT and CDR2 YYEEEE. V lost 4 bases to trimming and J lost 3 bases; unmatched junction nucleotides: 11. CDR3 sequence: CASSRDREAGGYEQYF. CDR3 nucleotides: TGTGCCAGCAGCAGGGATAGAGAAGCGGGAGGCTACGAGCAGTACTTC.

This clonotype appeared many times. J is TRBJ2-7 and V is TRBV12-3 or TRBV12-4; TRBD1 matches at 12 bases. The CDR3 has 14 amino acids. The V and J ends lost 5 bases and 5 bases, in that order; junction bases with no gene match: 4. CDR3 in DNA: TGTGCCAGCAGTATCGGGACAGGGGGCCACGAGCAGTACTTC. It codes for CASSIGTGGHEQYF.

This clonotype came up many times. This sequence joins TRBV5-1 and TRBJ1-1; tentatively, D is TRBD1 (5 bases). The CDR3 is 17 residues long. From germline, CDR1 is SGHRS and CDR2 YFSETQ. V was shortened by 7 bases and J by 5 bases, with 27 bases between the two germline ends. The CDR3 nucleotides are TGCGCCAGCGCCTTAGGAGGAGGGGCACGAGGAGATACTGAAGCTTTCTTT. Protein product: CASALGGGARGDTEAFF. Using reference TRBV5-1 and TRBJ1-1 for the parts outside the CDR3, the full variable domain is KAGVTQTPRYLIKTRGQQVTLSCSPISGHRSVSWYQQTPGQGLQFLFEYFSETQRNKGNFPGRFSGRQFSNSRSEMNVSTLELGDSALYLCASALGGGARGDTEAFFGQGTRLTVV.